Described below is a single T cell receptor (beta chain) sequence and its context. Its antigen is not identified. Extraction of RNA preceded its reverse transcription into cDNA, which served as the sequencing template. The assay was immunoSEQ multiplex PCR, and TCRdb's table has in-frame clones only and misses some. The table has about 210,000 clones, over 60% seen once. These data are taken from a study of CD8+ T cells in alopecia areata. The study's findings and limits: While tofacitinib was given, many expanded lesional clones persisted in scalp and blood.

Treatment here: oral pan-JAK inhibitor, 5-10 mg twice daily. The TCR comes from a human donor with alopecia areata. The specimen comprised CD4+ T cells sorted from blood, sampled at approximately week 42, from a patient treated with tofacitinib.

CDR3 loop: CAISEPGTSEYGYTF. The CDR3 nucleotides are TGTGCCATCAGTGAGCCCGGGACGTCGGAGTATGGCTACACCTTC. The chain joins TRBV10-3 to TRBJ1-2; TRBD1 might be the D (5 bases). The CDR3 runs to 15 residues. Germline V gives CDR1 ENHRY, CDR2 SYGVKD. V lost 2 bases to trimming and J lost 5 bases, with 15 bases between them.